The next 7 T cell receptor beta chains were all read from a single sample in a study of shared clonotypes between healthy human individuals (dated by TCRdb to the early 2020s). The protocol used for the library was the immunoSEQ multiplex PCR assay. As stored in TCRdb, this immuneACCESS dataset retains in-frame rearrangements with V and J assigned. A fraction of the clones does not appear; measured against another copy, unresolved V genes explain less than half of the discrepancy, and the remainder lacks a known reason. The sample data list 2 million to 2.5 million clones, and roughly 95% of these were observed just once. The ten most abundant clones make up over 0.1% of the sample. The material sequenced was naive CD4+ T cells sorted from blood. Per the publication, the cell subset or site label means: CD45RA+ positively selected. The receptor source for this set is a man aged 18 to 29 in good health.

CDR3 bases: TGTGCCAGCAGGGTACGCCAAGGGGACCCCCTCCACTTT. Its protein is CASRVRQGDPLHF. The chain combines TRBV2 with TRBJ1-6; D perhaps matches TRBD1 (5 bases). This CDR3 is 13 amino acids long. The germline V gene has CDR1 SNHLY and CDR2 FYNNEI. The germline V and J ends were trimmed by 6 bases and 13 bases, with 16 bases remaining between them.

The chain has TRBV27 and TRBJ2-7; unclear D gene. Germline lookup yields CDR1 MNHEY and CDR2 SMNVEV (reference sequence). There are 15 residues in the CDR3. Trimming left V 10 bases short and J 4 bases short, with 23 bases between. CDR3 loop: CATPRMEHLNYEQYF. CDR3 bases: TGTGCCACTCCTCGGATGGAGCACCTAAATTACGAGCAGTACTTC.

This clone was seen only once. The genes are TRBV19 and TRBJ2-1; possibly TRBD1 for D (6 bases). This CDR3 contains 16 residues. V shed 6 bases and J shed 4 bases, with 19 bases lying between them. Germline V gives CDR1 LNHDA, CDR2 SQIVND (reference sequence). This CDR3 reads CASSPRGFGDYNEQFF. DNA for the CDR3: TGTGCCAGTAGCCCCAGGGGCTTTGGGGATTACAATGAGCAGTTCTTC.

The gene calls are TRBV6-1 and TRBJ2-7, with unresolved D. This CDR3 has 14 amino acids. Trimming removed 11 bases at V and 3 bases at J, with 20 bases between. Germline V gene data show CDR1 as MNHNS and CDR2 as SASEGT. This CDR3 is CARRVEVRYYEQYF. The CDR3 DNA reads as TGTGCCCGCCGGGTCGAGGTTCGTTACTACGAGCAGTACTTC.

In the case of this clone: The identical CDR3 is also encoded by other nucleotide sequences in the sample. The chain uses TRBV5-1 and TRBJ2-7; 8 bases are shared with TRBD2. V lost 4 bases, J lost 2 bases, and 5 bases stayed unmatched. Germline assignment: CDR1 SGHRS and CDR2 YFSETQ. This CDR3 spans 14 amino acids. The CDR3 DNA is TGCGCCAGCAGCCCAACTAGCGGCACCTACGAGCAGTACTTC. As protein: CASSPTSGTYEQYF. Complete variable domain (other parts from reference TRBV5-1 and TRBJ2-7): KAGVTQTPRYLIKTRGQQVTLSCSPISGHRSVSWYQQTPGQGLQFLFEYFSETQRNKGNFPGRFSGRQFSNSRSEMNVSTLELGDSALYLCASSPTSGTYEQYFGPGTRLTVT.

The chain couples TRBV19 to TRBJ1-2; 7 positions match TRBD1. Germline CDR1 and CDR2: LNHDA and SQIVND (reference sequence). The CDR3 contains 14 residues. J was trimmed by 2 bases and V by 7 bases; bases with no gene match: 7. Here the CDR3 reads CASIRQGRNYGYTF. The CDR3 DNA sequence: TGTGCCAGTATTCGACAGGGAAGAAACTATGGCTACACCTTC.

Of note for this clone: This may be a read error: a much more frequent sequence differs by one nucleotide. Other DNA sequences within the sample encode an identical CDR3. Here the CDR3 DNA reads TGTGCCAGCACTTCCTACAATGAGCAGTTCTTC. Residues: CASTSYNEQFF. The chain couples TRBV5-8 to TRBJ2-1; D uncertain. Germline V gives CDR1 SGHTS, CDR2 YDEGEE. The CDR3 is 11 amino acids. The V and J ends lost 6 bases and 1 base respectively, with 2 bases between them. Combining the CDR3 with reference TRBV5-8 and TRBJ2-1 gives the whole variable domain EAGVTQSPTHLIKTRGQQATLRCSPISGHTSVYWYQQALGLGLQFLLWYDEGEERNRGNFPPRFSGRQFPNYSSELNVNALELEDSALYLCASTSYNEQFFGPGTRLTVL.